A single sample gave rise to the 2 T cell receptor beta chains below, sequenced in a study of T cells in women clearing cervical HPV infection. Data came from immunoSEQ multiplex PCR; TCRdb stores just in-frame clones and leaves some out. The sample table includes tens of thousands of clones. Sequenced input: blood buffy coat. All receptors come from a woman between 18 and 70 years old with a cervical HPV16 infection that either progressed to CIN3+ or cleared (not recorded which).

In the case of this clone: The CDR3 end lies 3 residues beyond the end of the read and is filled in from the germline J gene. V and J are TRBV12-3 or TRBV12-4 and TRBJ1-1; D is unclear. Between the trimmed V and J ends, which lost 1 base and 1 base, there was a span of 10 bases. This CDR3 spans 15 amino acids. This chain's CDR3 is CASSLERQPNTEAFF. The CDR3 DNA, read in part, is TGTGCCAGCAGTTTAGAGCGGCAGCCGAACACTGAA.

Concerning this clone: The read terminates 3 residues before the CDR3 end, so the remaining end is supplied by the germline J gene. The chain combines TRBV5-1 with TRBJ2-3; D ambiguous. The V end lost 4 bases, the J end lost 2 bases, and 11 bases lay between the germline ends. The CDR3 runs 14 residues. Germline lookup yields CDR1 SGHRS and CDR2 YFSETQ. The sequenced CDR3 bases are TGCGCCAGCAGCCCGGGTGAGCCCACAGATACG. Its protein is CASSPGEPTDT. In full, the CDR3 is CASSPGEPTDTQYF.